This T cell receptor (beta chain) was observed in a study of T-cell reconstitution after alpha-beta-depleted transplantation in children. The TCRbeta library incorporated unique molecular identifiers. Each CDR3 protein gets one entry after TCRdb re-called the PCR reads with MiXCR. The sample shows about 460,000 distinct CDR3 sequences, under 15% of them seen only once. The sample consisted of PBMCs from the stem cell graft donor, taken from the stem cell graft. The sequence was collected from a human donor who donated a stem cell graft to a child with combined immunodeficiency.

This CDR3 reads CASSLRTSGQIGNEQFF. As DNA, the CDR3 is TGCGCCAGCAGCCTAAGGACTAGCGGTCAGATCGGCAATGAGCAGTTCTTC. The chain carries TRBV4-3 and TRBJ2-1; 10 nucleotides line up with TRBD2. V dropped 4 bases and J dropped 6; count of bases not matched to a gene: 12. Germline V gene sequence: CDR1 LGHNA, CDR2 YSLEER. This CDR3 has 17 amino acids.